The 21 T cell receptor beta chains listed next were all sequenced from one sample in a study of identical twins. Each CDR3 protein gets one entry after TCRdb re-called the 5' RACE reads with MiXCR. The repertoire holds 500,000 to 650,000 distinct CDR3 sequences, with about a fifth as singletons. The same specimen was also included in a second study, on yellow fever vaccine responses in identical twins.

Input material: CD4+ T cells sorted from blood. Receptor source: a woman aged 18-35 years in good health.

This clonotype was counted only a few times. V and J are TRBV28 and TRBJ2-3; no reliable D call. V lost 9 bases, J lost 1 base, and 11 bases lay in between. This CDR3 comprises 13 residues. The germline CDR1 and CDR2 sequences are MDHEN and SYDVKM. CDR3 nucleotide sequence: TGTGCCAGTCGCGACGGACGCACAGATACGCAGTATTTT. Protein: CASRDGRTDTQYF.

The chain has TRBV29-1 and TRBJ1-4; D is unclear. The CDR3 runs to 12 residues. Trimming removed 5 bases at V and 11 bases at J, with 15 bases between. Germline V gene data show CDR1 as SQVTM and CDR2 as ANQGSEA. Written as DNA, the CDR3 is TGCAGCGTTAATTTTGCGGGTCAGAAACTGTTTTTT. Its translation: CSVNFAGQKLFF.

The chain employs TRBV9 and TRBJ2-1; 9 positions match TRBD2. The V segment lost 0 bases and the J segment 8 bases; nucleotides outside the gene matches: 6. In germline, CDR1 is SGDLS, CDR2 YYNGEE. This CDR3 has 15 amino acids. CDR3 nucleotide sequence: TGTGCCAGCAGCGTAGGTCTAGCGGGATCGCATGAGCAGTTCTTC. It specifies CASSVGLAGSHEQFF.

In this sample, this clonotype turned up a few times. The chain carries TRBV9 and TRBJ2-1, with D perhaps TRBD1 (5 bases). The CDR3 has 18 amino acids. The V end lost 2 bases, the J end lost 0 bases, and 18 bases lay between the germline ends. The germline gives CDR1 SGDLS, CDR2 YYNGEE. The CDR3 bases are TGTGCCAGCAGCGTTAACTACTTACAGGTGAGCTCCTACAATGAGCAGTTCTTC. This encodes CASSVNYLQVSSYNEQFF.

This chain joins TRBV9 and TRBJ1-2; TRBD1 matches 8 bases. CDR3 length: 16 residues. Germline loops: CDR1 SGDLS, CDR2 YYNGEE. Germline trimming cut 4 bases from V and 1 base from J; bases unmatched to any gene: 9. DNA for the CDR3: TGTGCCAGCAGCCCAGAAGGGACAGGCCTTAACTATGGCTACACCTTC. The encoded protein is CASSPEGTGLNYGYTF.

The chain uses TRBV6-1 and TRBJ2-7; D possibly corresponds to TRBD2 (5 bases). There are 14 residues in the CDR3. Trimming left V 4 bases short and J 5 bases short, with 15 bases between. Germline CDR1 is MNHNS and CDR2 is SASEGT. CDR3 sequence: CASSVWESLHEQYF. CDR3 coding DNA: TGTGCCAGCAGTGTGTGGGAGTCCCTTCACGAGCAGTACTTC.

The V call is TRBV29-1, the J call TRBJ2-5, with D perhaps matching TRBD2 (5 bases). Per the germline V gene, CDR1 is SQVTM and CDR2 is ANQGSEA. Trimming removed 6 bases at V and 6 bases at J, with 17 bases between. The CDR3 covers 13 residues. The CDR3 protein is CSVTLGVAKTQYF. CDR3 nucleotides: TGCAGCGTCACCCTCGGGGTAGCGAAGACCCAGTACTTC.

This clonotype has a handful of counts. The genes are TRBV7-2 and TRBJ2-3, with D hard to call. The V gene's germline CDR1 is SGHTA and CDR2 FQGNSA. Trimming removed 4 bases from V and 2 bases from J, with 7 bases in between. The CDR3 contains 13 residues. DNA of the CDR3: TGTGCCAGCAGCTCACGAACCACAGATACGCAGTATTTT. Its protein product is CASSSRTTDTQYF.

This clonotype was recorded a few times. The CDR3 region is CSVAVGLGTEAFF. CDR3 coding DNA: TGCAGCGTTGCAGTGGGGCTCGGCACTGAAGCTTTCTTT. The chain recombines TRBV29-1 with TRBJ1-1; TRBD1 might be the D (5 bases). V shed 4 bases and J shed 4 bases, with 13 bases lying between them. The CDR3 is 13 amino acids. Germline CDR1 and CDR2: SQVTM and ANQGSEA. Complete variable domain (other parts from reference TRBV29-1 and TRBJ1-1): SAVISQKPSRDICQRGTSLTIQCQVDSQVTMMFWYRQQPGQSLTLIATANQGSEATYESGFVIDKFPISRPNLTFSTLTVSNMSPEDSSIYLCSVAVGLGTEAFFGQGTRLTVV.

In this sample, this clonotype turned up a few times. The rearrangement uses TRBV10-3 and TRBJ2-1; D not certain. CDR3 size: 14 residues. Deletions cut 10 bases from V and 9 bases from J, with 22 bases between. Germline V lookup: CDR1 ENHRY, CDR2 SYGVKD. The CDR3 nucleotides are TGTGCCACCTTCAGTCGCGGTCTTATCGGTGAGCAGTTCTTC. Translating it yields CATFSRGLIGEQFF.

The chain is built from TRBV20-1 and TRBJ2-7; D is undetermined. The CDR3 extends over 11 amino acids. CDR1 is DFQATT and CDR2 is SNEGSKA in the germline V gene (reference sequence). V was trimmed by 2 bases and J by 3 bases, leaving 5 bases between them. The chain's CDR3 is CSARRDYEQYF. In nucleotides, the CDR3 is TGCAGTGCTAGACGCGACTACGAGCAGTACTTC.

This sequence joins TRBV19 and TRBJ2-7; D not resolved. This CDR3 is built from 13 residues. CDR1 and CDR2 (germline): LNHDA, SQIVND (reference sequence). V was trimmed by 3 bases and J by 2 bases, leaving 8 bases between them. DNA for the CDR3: TGTGCCAGTAGTATGGGCCCAGCCTACGAGCAGTACTTC. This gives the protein CASSMGPAYEQYF.

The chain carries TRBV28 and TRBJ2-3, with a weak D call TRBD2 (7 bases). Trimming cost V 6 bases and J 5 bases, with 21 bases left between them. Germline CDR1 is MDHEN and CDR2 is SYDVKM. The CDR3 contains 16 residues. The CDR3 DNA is TGTGCCAGCAGCACCCGGAGGGGGAGGGCGATAGATACGCAGTATTTT. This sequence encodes CASSTRRGRAIDTQYF. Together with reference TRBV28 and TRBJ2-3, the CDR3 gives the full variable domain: DVKVTQSSRYLVKRTGEKVFLECVQDMDHENMFWYRQDPGLGLRLIYFSYDVKMKEKGDIPEGYSVSREKKERFSLILESASTNQTSMYLCASSTRRGRAIDTQYFGPGTRLTVL.

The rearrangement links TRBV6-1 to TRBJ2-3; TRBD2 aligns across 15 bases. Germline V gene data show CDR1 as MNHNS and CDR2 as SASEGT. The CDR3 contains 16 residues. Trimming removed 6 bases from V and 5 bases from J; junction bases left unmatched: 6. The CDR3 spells CASRWTSGGARDTQYF. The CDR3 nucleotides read TGTGCCAGCAGATGGACTAGCGGGGGGGCTAGAGATACGCAGTATTTT.

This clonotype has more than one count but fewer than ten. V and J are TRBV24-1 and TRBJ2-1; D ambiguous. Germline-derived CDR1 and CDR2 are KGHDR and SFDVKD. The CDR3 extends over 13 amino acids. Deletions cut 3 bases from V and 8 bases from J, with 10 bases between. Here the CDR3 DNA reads TGTGCCACCAGTGATCCCCCGACGCATGAGCAGTTCTTC. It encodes CATSDPPTHEQFF.

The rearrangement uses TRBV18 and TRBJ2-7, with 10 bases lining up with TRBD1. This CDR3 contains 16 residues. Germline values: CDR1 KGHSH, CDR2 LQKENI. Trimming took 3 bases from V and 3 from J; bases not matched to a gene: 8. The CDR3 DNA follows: TGTGCCAGCTCACCTACCCCGGGACAGGGGAACTACGAGCAGTACTTC. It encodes CASSPTPGQGNYEQYF.

The CDR3 DNA reads as TGTGCCAGCAGTGAATCCAGGGGAGGCCCAGATACGCAGTATTTT. Translated: CASSESRGGPDTQYF. This chain links TRBV25-1 with TRBJ2-3; either TRBD1 or TRBD2 may fit D (6 bases each). Deletions cut 1 base from V and 4 bases from J, with 12 bases between. The germline V gene has CDR1 MGHDK and CDR2 SYGVNS. The CDR3 contains 15 residues.

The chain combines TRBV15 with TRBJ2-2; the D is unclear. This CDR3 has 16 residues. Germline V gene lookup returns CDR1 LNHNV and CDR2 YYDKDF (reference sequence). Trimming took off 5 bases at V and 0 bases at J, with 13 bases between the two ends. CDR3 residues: CATSPTGRTNTGELFF. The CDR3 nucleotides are TGTGCCACCAGCCCGACCGGGCGGACGAACACCGGGGAGCTGTTTTTT. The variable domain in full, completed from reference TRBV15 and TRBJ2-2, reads DAMVIQNPRYQVTQFGKPVTLSCSQTLNHNVMYWYQQKSSQAPKLLFHYYDKDFNNEADTPDNFQSRRPNTSFCFLDIRSPGLGDTAMYLCATSPTGRTNTGELFFGEGSRLTVL.

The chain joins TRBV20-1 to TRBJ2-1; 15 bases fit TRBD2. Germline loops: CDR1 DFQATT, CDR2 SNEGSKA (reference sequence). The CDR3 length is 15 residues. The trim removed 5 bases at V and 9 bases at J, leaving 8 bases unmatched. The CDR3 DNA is TGCAGTGCTCCCCAGGGACTAGCGGGAGGAGCTGAGCAGTTCTTC. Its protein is CSAPQGLAGGAEQFF.

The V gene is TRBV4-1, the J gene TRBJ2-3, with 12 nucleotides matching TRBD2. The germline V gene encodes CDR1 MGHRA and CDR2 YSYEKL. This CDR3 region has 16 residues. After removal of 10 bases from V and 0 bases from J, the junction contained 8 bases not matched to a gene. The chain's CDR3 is CATTSGGLSSTDTQYF. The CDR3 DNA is TGCGCCACCACTAGCGGGGGGCTGTCTAGCACAGATACGCAGTATTTT.

CDR3 nucleotides: TGCGCCAGCAGCTTGGATCCTAGCGGGAAATTCTACGAGCAGTACTTC. The encoded protein is CASSLDPSGKFYEQYF. This rearrangement joins TRBV5-1 to TRBJ2-7; 9 positions agree with TRBD2. The CDR3 length is 16 residues. The germline gives CDR1 SGHRS, CDR2 YFSETQ. V gave up 0 bases and J gave up 3 bases; unmatched junction bases: 7.